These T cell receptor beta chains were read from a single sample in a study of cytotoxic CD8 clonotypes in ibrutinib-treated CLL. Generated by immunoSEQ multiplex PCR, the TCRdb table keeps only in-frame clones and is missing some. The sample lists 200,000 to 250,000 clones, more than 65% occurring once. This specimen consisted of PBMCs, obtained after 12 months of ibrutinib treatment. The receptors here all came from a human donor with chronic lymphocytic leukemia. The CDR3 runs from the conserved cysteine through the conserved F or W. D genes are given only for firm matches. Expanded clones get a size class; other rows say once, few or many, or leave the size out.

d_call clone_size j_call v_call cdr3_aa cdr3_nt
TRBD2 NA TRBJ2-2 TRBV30 CAWSTRLARNTGELFF TGTGCCTGGAGTACCCGACTAGCTAGGAACACCGGGGAGCTGTTTTTT
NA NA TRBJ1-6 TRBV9 CASSEGRGPNSPLHF TGTGCCAGCAGCGAGGGCAGGGGTCCTAATTCACCCCTCCACTTT
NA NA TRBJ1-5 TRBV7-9 CASSPRESGGNQPQHF TGTGCCAGCAGCCCCAGGGAATCCGGGGGTAATCAGCCCCAGCATTTT
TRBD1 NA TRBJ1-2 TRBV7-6 CASSRGHGYGYTF TGTGCCAGCAGCAGGGGGCATGGGTATGGCTACACCTTC
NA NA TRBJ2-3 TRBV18 CASSPDWGDTQYF TGTGCCAGCTCACCGGACTGGGGAGATACGCAGTATTTT
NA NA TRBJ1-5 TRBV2 CASRGLLLGNQPQHF TGTGCCAGCAGGGGGCTTCTGTTGGGCAATCAGCCCCAGCATTTT
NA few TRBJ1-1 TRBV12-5 CASGLTAEAFF TGTGCTAGTGGTTTGACGGCTGAAGCTTTCTTT
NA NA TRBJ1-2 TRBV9 CASSPRTVGNYGYTF TGTGCCAGCAGCCCTCGGACAGTCGGTAACTATGGCTACACCTTC
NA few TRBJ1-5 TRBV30 CAWSGGGYQPQHF TGTGCCTGGAGTGGGGGGGGGTATCAGCCCCAGCATTTT
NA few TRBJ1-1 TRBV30 CASRLGAEAFF TGTGCCTCGAGGCTTGGGGCTGAAGCTTTCTTT
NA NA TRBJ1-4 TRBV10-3 CAISGRENEKLFF TGTGCCATCAGTGGGAGGGAGAACGAAAAACTGTTTTTT
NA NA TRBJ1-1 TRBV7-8 CASSLNRASTEAFF TGTGCCAGCAGCTTAAACAGGGCGAGCACTGAAGCTTTCTTT
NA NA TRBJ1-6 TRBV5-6 CASSSIQVPNSPLHF TGTGCCAGCAGCTCAATACAGGTGCCTAATTCACCCCTCCACTTT
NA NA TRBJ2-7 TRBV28 CASSFATSYEQYF TGTGCCAGCAGTTTTGCCACCTCCTACGAGCAGTACTTC
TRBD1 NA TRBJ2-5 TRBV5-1 CASSQTGETQYF TGCGCCAGCAGTCAGACAGGGGAGACCCAGTACTTC
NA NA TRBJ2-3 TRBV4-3 CASSQERPWPQYF TGCGCCAGCAGCCAAGAACGACCATGGCCCCAGTATTTT
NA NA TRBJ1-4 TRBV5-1 CASSRKFPATNEKLFF TGCGCCAGCAGCCGCAAATTTCCTGCAACTAATGAAAAACTGTTTTTT
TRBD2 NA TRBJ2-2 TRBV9 CASSATSGTLTGELFF TGTGCCAGCAGCGCCACTAGCGGCACCCTCACCGGGGAGCTGTTTTTT
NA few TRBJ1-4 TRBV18 CASSGTTNEKLFF TGTGCCAGCTCGGGAACAACTAATGAAAAACTGTTTTTT
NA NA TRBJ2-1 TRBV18 CASSPLSTDAGYNEQFF TGTGCCAGCTCACCCCTCTCCACGGATGCGGGATACAATGAGCAGTTCTTC
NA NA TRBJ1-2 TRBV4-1 CASSHATGHEYGYTF TGCGCCAGCAGCCATGCGACGGGACACGAGTATGGCTACACCTTC
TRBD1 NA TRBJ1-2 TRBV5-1 CASSLSTGDYGYTF TGCGCCAGCAGCCTCTCGACAGGGGACTATGGCTACACCTTC
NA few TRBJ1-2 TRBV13 CASSLSALQMAF TGTGCCAGCAGCTTATCGGCCTTACAGATGGCCTTC
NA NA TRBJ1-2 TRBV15 CATSRVRTDNYGYTF TGTGCCACCAGCAGAGTACGGACAGATAACTATGGCTACACCTTC
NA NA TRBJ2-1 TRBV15 CATSRGGTPLHEQFF TGTGCCACCAGCAGAGGTGGGACACCATTACATGAGCAGTTCTTC
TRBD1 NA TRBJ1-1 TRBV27 CASSHFSPGQGGLEAFF TGTGCCAGCAGTCACTTTTCTCCGGGACAGGGGGGGCTTGAAGCTTTCTTT
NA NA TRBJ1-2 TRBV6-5 CASRFNPRYGYTF TGTGCCAGCAGATTCAACCCCCGCTATGGCTACACCTTC
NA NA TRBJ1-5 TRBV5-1 CASSFKGGEQPQHF TGCGCCAGCAGCTTCAAGGGGGGGGAACAGCCCCAGCATTTT
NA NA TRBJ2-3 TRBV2 CASSDGTAASTDTQYF TGTGCCAGCAGTGACGGGACCGCAGCTAGCACAGATACGCAGTATTTT
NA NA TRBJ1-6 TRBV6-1 CASSDVPNSPLHF TGTGCCAGCAGTGATGTCCCTAATTCACCCCTCCACTTT
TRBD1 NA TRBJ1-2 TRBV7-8 CASSPRAGDRNYGYTF TGTGCCAGCAGCCCCAGGGCGGGGGACAGGAACTATGGCTACACCTTC
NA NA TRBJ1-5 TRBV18 CASSRGEGQPQHF TGTGCCAGCTCCCGAGGGGAGGGTCAGCCCCAGCATTTT
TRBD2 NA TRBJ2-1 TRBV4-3 CASSQDGRENNEQFF TGCGCCAGCAGCCAAGATGGGCGGGAGAACAATGAGCAGTTCTTC
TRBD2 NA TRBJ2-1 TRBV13 CASSTLPGGAKYNEQFF TGTGCCAGCAGCACCCTCCCGGGGGGGGCGAAGTACAATGAGCAGTTCTTC
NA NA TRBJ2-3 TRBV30 CAWSKARLFTDTQYF TGTGCCTGGAGTAAGGCTAGACTATTCACAGATACGCAGTATTTT
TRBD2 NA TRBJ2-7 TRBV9 CASSAGTSSYEQYF TGTGCCAGCAGCGCCGGGACTAGTTCGTACGAGCAGTACTTC
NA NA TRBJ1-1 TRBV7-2 CASSFIRNTEAFF TGTGCCAGCAGCTTCATACGGAACACTGAAGCTTTCTTT